One and the same sample provided the 11 T cell receptor beta chains below, sequenced in a study of T-cell reconstitution after alpha-beta-depleted transplantation in children. A TCRbeta library incorporating unique molecular identifiers was prepared. A single record per CDR3 protein comes from TCRdb applying MiXCR to the PCR reads. This table holds some 300,000 distinct CDR3 sequences, over 9% found once. Material: PBMCs, obtained before TCRalphabeta/CD19-depleted stem cell transplant. These TCRs come from a boy under two years old with acute myeloid leukemia, due to receive a stem cell transplant.

This clonotype was recorded at least ten times. The chain is built from TRBV27 and TRBJ1-1; no clear D gene. This CDR3 has 14 amino acids. Germline assignment: CDR1 MNHEY and CDR2 SMNVEV (reference sequence). Trimming left V 1 base short and J 2 bases short, with 8 bases between. The CDR3 region has the DNA TGTGCCAGCAGTTTATGGGCGGGAAACACTGAAGCTTTCTTT. The encoded protein is CASSLWAGNTEAFF.

In this sample, this clonotype turned up many times. V and J are TRBV7-9 and TRBJ2-7, with 10 bases fitting TRBD1. V lost 5 bases to trimming and J lost 5 bases; unmatched junction nucleotides: 6. This CDR3 spans 14 amino acids. Germline-derived CDR1 and CDR2 are SEHNR and FQNEAQ (reference sequence). Here the CDR3 DNA reads TGTGCCAGCAGCCCGCCCGGGACAGGGGACGAGCAGTACTTC. This translates into CASSPPGTGDEQYF. Drawing the rest from reference TRBV7-9 and TRBJ2-7, the complete variable domain is DTGVSQNPRHKITKRGQNVTFRCDPISEHNRLYWYRQTLGQGPEFLTYFQNEAQLEKSRLLSDRFSAERPKGSFSTLEIQRTEQGDSAMYLCASSPPGTGDEQYFGPGTRLTVT.

The sample holds a few counts of this clonotype. The chain is built from TRBV4-2 and TRBJ1-6, with D unclear. Germline CDR1 and CDR2: LGHNA and YNFKEQ. The CDR3 length is 19 residues. Trimming left V 2 bases short and J 2 bases short, with 19 bases between. In nucleotides, the CDR3 is TGTGCCAGCAGCCAATCCCTCGGCGGGTCTTCCCCCTATAATTCACCCCTCCACTTT. Translating it yields CASSQSLGGSSPYNSPLHF.

The chain carries TRBV7-9 and TRBJ2-2; no clear D. Deletions cut 1 base from V and 3 bases from J, with 9 bases between. This CDR3 contains 15 residues. Per germline, CDR1 SEHNR and CDR2 FQNEAQ (reference sequence). The CDR3 DNA sequence: TGTGCCAGCAGCTTAGGGATTAGAGACACCGGGGAGCTGTTTTTT. Translating it yields CASSLGIRDTGELFF. The full variable domain, in which reference TRBV7-9 and TRBJ2-2 provide the parts outside the CDR3, is DTGVSQNPRHKITKRGQNVTFRCDPISEHNRLYWYRQTLGQGPEFLTYFQNEAQLEKSRLLSDRFSAERPKGSFSTLEIQRTEQGDSAMYLCASSLGIRDTGELFFGEGSRLTVL.

This chain links TRBV19 with TRBJ2-5, with D perhaps being TRBD1 or TRBD2 (5 bases each). The germline CDR1 and CDR2 sequences are LNHDA and SQIVND (reference sequence). The CDR3 consists of 13 residues. Trimming removed 5 bases at V and 1 base at J, with 8 bases between. The CDR3 region has the DNA TGTGCCAGTAGTGATGGGGGCCAAGAGACCCAGTACTTC. Translated, it gives CASSDGGQETQYF.

This clonotype was observed at least ten times. The chain is built from TRBV5-1 and TRBJ2-2; 7 nucleotides agree with TRBD2. Germline V gives CDR1 SGHRS, CDR2 YFSETQ. J lost 4 bases, V lost 3 bases, and 0 bases had no gene match. CDR3 length: 13 amino acids. CDR3: CASSWGGTGELFF. For the CDR3, the DNA is TGCGCCAGCAGCTGGGGGGGCACCGGGGAGCTGTTTTTT.

Ten or more counts support this clonotype. The genes are TRBV20-1 and TRBJ2-1; TRBD2 aligns across 15 bases. CDR3 length: 19 residues. Germline trimming cut 0 bases from V and 0 bases from J; bases unmatched to any gene: 6. In germline, CDR1 is DFQATT, CDR2 SNEGSKA (reference sequence). The CDR3 reads CSAREPGLAGGSSYNEQFF. Here the CDR3 DNA reads TGCAGTGCTAGAGAACCGGGACTAGCGGGAGGAAGCTCCTACAATGAGCAGTTCTTC.

This clonotype has ten or more counts. The chain links TRBV29-1 to TRBJ2-3; D is undetermined. The length of the CDR3 is 13 residues. CDR1 and CDR2 (germline): SQVTM, ANQGSEA. V lost 1 base to trimming and J lost 2 bases, with 7 bases between them. CDR3 sequence reads: CSVEGRLTDTQYF. CDR3 nucleotide sequence: TGCAGCGTTGAAGGCAGACTCACAGATACGCAGTATTTT.

This clonotype was picked up many times. V and J are TRBV7-2 and TRBJ2-5; D unclear. V lost 4 bases and J lost 5, with 5 bases in between. The CDR3 length is 11 residues. The germline gives CDR1 SGHTA, CDR2 FQGNSA. In DNA, the CDR3 is TGTGCCAGCAGCTCGTGGGAGACCCAGTACTTC. This sequence encodes CASSSWETQYF.

This clonotype was counted ten times or more. The rearrangement uses TRBV11-2 and TRBJ1-2; D is unclear. CDR3 length: 14 amino acids. Trimming left V 3 bases short and J 2 bases short, with 10 bases between. Germline assignment: CDR1 SGHAT and CDR2 FQNNGV. CDR3 nucleotide sequence: TGTGCCAGCAGCTTCACAACGACGAACTATGGCTACACCTTC. Its translation: CASSFTTTNYGYTF.

This clonotype is a singleton in its sample. A much more abundant neighbour one base away suggests this may be a read error. The chain couples TRBV7-9 to TRBJ1-5; D gene ambiguous. There are 14 residues in the CDR3. Germline CDR1 SEHNR, CDR2 FQNEAQ (reference sequence). Trimming removed 1 base from V and 5 bases from J, with 9 bases in between. The CDR3, as DNA: TGTGCCAGCAGCTTAGTTCCGAGCCATCAGCCCCAGCATTTT. Its protein is CASSLVPSHQPQHF.